This T cell receptor (beta chain) was identified during a study of ipilimumab plus nivolumab after autologous stem cell transplantation. Turning to the study itself: Median doses per patient: roughly 5 ipilimumab, seven to nine nivolumab.

Germline CDR1 reads MGHRA; CDR2 reads YSYEKL. This CDR3 spans 16 amino acids. V was clipped by 0 bases and J by 0 bases, with 12 bases between them. Ipilimumab, 1 mg/kg, started 14 to 28 days after autologous transplant. TCRdb's table, derived via immunoSEQ multiplex PCR, lists solely in-frame clones and lacks some. The table shows 15,000 to 20,000 clones, with 81% occurring only once. Study-level points and caveats: Per the authors, repertoire, Treg and microbiota data justify further study.

The table lists this clone with a few counts. Its antigen is still unknown. Source: PBMCs, taken in a trial of ipilimumab plus nivolumab as post-transplant consolidation. The V gene is TRBV4-1, the J gene TRBJ2-7; D is uncertain. The receptor was derived from a male donor with diffuse large B-cell lymphoma. CDR3 nucleotides: TGCGCCAGCAGCCAAGAGGTCGGGTCCACCTCCTACGAGCAGTACTTC. Its translation: CASSQEVGSTSYEQYF.